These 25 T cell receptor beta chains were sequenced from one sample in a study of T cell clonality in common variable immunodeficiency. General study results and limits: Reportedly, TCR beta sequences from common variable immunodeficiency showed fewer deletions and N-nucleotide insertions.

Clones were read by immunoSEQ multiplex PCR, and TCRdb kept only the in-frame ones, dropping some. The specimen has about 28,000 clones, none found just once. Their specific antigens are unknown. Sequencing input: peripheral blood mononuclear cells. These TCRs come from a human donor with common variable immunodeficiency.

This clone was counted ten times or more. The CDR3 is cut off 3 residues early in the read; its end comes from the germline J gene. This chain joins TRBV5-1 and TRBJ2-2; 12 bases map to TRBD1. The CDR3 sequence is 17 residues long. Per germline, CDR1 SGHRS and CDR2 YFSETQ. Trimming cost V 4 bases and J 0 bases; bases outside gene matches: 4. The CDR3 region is CASSRGTGGTNTGELFF. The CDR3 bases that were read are TGCGCCAGCAGCCGAGGGACAGGGGGCACGAACACCGGGGAG. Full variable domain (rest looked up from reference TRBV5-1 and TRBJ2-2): KAGVTQTPRYLIKTRGQQVTLSCSPISGHRSVSWYQQTPGQGLQFLFEYFSETQRNKGNFPGRFSGRQFSNSRSEMNVSTLELGDSALYLCASSRGTGGTNTGELFFGEGSRLTVL.

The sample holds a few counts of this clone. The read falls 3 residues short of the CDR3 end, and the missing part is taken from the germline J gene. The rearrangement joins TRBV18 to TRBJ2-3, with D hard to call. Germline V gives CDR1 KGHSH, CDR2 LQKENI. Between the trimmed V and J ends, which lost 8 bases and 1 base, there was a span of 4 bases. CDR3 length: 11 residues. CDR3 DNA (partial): TGTGCCAGCGCAGGCACAGATACG. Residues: CASAGTDT. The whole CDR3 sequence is CASAGTDTQYF.

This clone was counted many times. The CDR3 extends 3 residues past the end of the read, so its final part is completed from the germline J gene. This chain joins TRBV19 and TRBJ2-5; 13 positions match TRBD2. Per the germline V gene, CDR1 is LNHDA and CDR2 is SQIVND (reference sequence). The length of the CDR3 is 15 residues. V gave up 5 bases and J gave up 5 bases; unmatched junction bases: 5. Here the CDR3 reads CASSQGLAGMETQYF. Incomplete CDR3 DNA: TGTGCCAGTAGTCAGGGACTAGCGGGAATGGAGACC.

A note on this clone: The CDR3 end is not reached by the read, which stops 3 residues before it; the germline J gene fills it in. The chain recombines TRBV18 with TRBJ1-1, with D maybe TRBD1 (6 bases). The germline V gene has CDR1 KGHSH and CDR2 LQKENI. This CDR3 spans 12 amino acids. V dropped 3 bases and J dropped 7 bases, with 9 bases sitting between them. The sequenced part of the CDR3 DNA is TGTGCCAGCTCACCCCAGGGGTTTGAA. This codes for CASSPQGFE. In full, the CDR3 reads CASSPQGFEAFF.

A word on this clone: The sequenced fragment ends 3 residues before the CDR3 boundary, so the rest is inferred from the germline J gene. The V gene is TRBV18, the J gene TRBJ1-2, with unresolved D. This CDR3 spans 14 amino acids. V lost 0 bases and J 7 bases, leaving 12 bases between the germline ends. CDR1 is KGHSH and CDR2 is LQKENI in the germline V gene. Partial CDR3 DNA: TGTGCCAGCTCACCACCAACGACTCCGAGTGGC. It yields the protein CASSPPTTPSG. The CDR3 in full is CASSPPTTPSGYTF.

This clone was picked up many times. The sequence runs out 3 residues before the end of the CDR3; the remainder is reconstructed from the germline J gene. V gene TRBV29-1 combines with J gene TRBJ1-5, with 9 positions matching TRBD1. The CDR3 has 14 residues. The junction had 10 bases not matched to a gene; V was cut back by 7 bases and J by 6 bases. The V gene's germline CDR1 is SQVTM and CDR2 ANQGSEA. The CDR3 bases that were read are TGCAGCGCAAAGGACAGGGGCGATAGTCAGCCC. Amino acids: CSAKDRGDSQP. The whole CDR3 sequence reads CSAKDRGDSQPQHF.

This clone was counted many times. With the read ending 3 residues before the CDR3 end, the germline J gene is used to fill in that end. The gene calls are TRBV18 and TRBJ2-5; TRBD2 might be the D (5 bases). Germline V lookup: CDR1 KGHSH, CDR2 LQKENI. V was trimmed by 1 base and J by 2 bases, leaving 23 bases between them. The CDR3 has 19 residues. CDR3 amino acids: CASSPLYQIVTLAQETQYF. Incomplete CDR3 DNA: TGTGCCAGCTCACCACTTTATCAGATCGTCACCCTAGCACAAGAGACC.

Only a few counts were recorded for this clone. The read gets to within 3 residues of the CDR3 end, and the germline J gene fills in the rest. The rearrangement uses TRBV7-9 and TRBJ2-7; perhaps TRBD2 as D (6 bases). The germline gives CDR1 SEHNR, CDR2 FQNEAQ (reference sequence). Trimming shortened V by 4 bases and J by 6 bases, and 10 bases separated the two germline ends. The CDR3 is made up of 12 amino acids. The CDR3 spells CASSSFSGEQYF. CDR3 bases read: TGTGCCAGCAGCTCCTTTAGCGGCGAG.

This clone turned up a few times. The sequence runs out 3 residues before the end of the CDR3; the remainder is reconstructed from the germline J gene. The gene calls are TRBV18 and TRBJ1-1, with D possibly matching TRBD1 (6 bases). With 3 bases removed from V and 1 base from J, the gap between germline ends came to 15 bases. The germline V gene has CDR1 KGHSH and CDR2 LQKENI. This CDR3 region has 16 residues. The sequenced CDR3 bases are TGTGCCAGCTCACCGGGTGGGGGCCTACAGAACACTGAA. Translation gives CASSPGGGLQNTE. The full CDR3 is CASSPGGGLQNTEAFF.

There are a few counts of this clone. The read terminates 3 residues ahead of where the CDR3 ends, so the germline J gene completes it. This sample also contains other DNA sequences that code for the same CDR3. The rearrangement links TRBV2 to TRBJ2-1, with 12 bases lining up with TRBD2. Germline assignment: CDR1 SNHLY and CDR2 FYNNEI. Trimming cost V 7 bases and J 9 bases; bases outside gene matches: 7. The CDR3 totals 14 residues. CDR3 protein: CASNRLAGDAEQFF. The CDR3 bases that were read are TGTGCCAGCAACAGACTAGCGGGAGACGCTGAG. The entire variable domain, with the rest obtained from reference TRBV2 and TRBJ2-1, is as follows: EPEVTQTPSHQVTQMGQEVILRCVPISNHLYFYWYRQILGQKVEFLVSFYNNEISEKSEIFDDQFSVERPDGSNFTLKIRSTKLEDSAMYFCASNRLAGDAEQFFGPGTRLTVL.

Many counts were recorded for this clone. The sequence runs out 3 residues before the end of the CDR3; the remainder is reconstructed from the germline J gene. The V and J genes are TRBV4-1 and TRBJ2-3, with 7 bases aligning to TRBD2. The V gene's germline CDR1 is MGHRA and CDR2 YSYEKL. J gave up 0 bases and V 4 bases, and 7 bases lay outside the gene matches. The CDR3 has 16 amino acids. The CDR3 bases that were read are TGCGCCAGCAGCCTAGGAGCGGGACGTAGCACAGATACG. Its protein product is CASSLGAGRSTDT. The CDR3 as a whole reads CASSLGAGRSTDTQYF.

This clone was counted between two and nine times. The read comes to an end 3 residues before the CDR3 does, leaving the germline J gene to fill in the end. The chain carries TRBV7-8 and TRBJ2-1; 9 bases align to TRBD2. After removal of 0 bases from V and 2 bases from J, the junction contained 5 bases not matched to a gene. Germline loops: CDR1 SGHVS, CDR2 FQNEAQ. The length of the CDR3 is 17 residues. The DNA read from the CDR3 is TGTGCCAGCAGCTTAGCAGGACTAGCGTCAGCCTACAATGAG. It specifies CASSLAGLASAYNE. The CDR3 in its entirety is CASSLAGLASAYNEQFF.

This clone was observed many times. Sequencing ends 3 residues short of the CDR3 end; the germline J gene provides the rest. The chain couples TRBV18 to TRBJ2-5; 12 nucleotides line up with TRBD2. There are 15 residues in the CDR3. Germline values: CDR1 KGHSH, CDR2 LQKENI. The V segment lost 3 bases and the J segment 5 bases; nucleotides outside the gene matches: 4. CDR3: CASSPRTSGTETQYF. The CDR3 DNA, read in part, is TGTGCCAGCTCACCGCGGACTAGCGGGACGGAGACC.

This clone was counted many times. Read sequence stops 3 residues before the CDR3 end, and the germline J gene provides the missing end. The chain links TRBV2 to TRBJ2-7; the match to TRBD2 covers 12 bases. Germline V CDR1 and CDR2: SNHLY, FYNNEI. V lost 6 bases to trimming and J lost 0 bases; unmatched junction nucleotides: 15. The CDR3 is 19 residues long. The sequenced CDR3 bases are TGTGCCAGCAGGGACGGGACTAGCGGGCGAAGGCTATCCTCCTACGAG. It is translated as CASRDGTSGRRLSSYE. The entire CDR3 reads CASRDGTSGRRLSSYEQYF. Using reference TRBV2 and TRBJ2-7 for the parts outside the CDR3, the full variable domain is EPEVTQTPSHQVTQMGQEVILRCVPISNHLYFYWYRQILGQKVEFLVSFYNNEISEKSEIFDDQFSVERPDGSNFTLKIRSTKLEDSAMYFCASRDGTSGRRLSSYEQYFGPGTRLTVT.

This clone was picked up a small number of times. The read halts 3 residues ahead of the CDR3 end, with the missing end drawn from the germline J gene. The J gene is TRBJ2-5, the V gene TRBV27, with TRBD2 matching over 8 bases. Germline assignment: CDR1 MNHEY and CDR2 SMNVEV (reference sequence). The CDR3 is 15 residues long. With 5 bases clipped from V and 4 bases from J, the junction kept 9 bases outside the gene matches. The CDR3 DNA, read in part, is TGTGCCAGCAGTAAAGCGGGAGCAAGAATAGAGACC. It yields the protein CASSKAGARIET. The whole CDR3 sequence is CASSKAGARIETQYF.

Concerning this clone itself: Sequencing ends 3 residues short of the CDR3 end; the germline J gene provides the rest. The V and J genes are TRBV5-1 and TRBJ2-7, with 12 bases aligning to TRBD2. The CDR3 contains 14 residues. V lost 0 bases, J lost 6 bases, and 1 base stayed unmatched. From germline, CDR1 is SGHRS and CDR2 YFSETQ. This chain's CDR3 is CASSLELAGGEQYF. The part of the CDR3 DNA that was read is TGCGCCAGCAGCTTGGAACTAGCGGGAGGCGAG. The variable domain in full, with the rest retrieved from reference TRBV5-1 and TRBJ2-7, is KAGVTQTPRYLIKTRGQQVTLSCSPISGHRSVSWYQQTPGQGLQFLFEYFSETQRNKGNFPGRFSGRQFSNSRSEMNVSTLELGDSALYLCASSLELAGGEQYFGPGTRLTVT.

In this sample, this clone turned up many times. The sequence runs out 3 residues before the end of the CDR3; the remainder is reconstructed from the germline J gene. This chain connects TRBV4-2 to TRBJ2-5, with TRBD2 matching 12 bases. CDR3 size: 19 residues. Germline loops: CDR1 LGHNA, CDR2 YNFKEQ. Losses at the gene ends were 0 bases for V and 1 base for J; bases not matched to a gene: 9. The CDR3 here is CASSQDSLAGGPSQETQYF. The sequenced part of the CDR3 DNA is TGTGCCAGCAGCCAAGATTCCCTAGCGGGAGGGCCCTCCCAAGAGACC.

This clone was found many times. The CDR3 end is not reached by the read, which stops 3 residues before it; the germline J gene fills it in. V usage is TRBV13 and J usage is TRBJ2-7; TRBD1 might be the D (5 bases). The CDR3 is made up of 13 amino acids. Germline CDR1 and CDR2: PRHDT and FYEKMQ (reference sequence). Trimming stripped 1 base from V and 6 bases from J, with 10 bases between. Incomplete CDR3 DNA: TGTGCCAGCAGCTTAGAAGACAGTGGCGAG. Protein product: CASSLEDSGE. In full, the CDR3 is CASSLEDSGEQYF.

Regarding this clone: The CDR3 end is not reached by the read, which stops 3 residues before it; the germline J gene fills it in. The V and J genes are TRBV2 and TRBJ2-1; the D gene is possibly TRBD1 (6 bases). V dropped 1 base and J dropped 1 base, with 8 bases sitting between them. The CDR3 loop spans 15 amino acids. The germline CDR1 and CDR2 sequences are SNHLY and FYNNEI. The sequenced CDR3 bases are TGTGCCAGCAGTGAAGACAGGGCTTCCTACAATGAG. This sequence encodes CASSEDRASYNE. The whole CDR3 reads CASSEDRASYNEQFF.

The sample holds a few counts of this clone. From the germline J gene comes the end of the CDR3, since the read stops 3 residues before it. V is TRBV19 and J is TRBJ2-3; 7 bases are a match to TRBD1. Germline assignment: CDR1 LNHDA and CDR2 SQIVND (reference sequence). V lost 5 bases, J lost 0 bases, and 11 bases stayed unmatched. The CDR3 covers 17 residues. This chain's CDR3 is CASSPTRGGVSTDTQYF. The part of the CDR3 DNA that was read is TGTGCCAGTAGTCCGACCCGAGGGGGCGTAAGCACAGATACG.

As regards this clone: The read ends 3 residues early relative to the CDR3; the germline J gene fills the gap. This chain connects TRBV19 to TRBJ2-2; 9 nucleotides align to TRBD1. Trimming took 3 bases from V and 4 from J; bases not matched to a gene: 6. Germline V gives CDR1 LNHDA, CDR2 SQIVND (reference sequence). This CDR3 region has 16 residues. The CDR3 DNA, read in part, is TGTGCCAGTAGTATTCGGGGACAGGGCCTCACCGGGGAG. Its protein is CASSIRGQGLTGE. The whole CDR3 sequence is CASSIRGQGLTGELFF.

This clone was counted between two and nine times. CDR3 DNA (partial): TGCGCCAGCAGCTTGGACAGGGGCTATGGC. Amino acids: CASSLDRGYG. The full-length CDR3 reads as CASSLDRGYGYTF. The V gene is TRBV5-1, the J gene TRBJ1-2; 7 nucleotides line up with TRBD1. The read falls 3 residues short of the CDR3 end, and the missing part is taken from the germline J gene. The CDR3 is 13 residues long. Per the germline V gene, CDR1 is SGHRS and CDR2 is YFSETQ. V lost 0 bases, J lost 4 bases, and 0 bases stayed unmatched.

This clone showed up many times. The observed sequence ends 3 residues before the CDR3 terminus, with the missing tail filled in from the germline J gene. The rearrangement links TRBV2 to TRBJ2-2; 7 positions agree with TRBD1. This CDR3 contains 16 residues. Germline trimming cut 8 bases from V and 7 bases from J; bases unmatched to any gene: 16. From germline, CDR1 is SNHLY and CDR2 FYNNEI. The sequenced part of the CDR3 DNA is TGTGCCAGCGGCTCTCGGTCAGGGGGAACGGGCGGGGAG. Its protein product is CASGSRSGGTGGE. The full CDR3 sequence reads CASGSRSGGTGGELFF.

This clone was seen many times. CDR3: CASSYEVGREAFF. CDR3 DNA (partial): TGTGCCAGCAGTTACGAGGTTGGCAGGGAA. The rearrangement joins TRBV6-2 or TRBV6-3 to TRBJ1-1, with unresolved D. Read sequence stops 3 residues before the CDR3 end, and the germline J gene provides the missing end. The CDR3 extends over 13 amino acids. Germline V gene data show CDR1 as MNHEY and CDR2 as SVGEGT.

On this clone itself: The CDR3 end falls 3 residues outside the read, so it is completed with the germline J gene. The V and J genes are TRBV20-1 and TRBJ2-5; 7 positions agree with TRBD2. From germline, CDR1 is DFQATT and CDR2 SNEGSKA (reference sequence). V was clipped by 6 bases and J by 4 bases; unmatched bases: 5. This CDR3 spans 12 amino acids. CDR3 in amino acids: CSALSGVETQYF. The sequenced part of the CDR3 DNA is TGCAGTGCCTTAAGCGGGGTAGAGACC.